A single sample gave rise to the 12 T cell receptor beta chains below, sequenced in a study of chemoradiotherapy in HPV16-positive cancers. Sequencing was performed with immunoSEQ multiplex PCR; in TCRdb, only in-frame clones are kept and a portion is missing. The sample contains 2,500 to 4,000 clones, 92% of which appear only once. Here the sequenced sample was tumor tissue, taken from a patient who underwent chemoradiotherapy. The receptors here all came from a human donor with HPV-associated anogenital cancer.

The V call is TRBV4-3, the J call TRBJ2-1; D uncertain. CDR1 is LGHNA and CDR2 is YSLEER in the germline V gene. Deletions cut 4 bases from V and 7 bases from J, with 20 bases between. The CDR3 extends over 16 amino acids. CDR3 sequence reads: CASSLGRERGRNEQFF. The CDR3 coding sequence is TGCGCCAGCAGCCTGGGTAGGGAAAGAGGCAGGAATGAGCAGTTCTTC.

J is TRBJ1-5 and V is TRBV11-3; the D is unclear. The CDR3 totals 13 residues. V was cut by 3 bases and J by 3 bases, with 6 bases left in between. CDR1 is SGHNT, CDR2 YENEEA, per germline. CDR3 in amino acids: CASSLAPNQPQHF. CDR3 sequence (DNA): TGTGCCAGCAGCTTGGCCCCCAATCAGCCCCAGCATTTT.

CDR3 in amino acids: CASSRSPLLNTEAFF. DNA for the CDR3: TGTGCCAGCAGCCGAAGCCCATTACTGAACACTGAAGCTTTCTTT. V gene TRBV6-5 combines with J gene TRBJ1-1; D gene unclear. Trimming took 6 bases from V and 0 from J, leaving 14 bases between them. CDR1 MNHEY and CDR2 SVGAGI come from the germline V gene. This CDR3 comprises 15 residues.

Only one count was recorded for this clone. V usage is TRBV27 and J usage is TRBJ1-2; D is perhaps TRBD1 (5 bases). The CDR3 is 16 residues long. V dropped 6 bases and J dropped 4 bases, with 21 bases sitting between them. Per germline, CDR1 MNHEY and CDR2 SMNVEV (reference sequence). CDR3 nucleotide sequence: TGTGCCAGCAGGCGGGGTGGGGCCACCACAACCTATGGCTACACCTTC. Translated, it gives CASRRGGATTTYGYTF.

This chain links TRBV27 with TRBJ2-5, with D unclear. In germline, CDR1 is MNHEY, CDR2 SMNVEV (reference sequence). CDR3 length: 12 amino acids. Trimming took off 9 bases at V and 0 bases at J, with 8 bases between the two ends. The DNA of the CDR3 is TGTGCCAGACAGATCCACCAAGAGACCCAGTACTTC. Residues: CARQIHQETQYF.

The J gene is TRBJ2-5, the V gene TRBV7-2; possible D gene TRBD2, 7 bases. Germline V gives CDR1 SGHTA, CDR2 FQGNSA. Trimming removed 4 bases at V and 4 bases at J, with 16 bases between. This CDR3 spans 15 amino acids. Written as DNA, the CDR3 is TGTGCCAGCAGCTGGCAGCGGGGAGGGGGAGAGACCCAGTACTTC. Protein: CASSWQRGGGETQYF.

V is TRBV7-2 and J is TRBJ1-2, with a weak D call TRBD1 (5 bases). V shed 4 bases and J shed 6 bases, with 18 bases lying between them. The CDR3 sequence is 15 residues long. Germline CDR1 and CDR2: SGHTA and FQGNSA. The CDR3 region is CASSSSWDLEHGYTF. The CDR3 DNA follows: TGTGCCAGCAGCTCAAGTTGGGACCTTGAACATGGCTACACCTTC.

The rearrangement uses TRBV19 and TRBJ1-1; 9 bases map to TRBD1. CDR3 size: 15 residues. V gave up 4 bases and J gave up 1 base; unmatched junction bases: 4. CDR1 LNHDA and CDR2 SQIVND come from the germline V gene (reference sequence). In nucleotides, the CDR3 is TGTGCCAGTAGTACTTCGGACAGGGGGAACACTGAAGCTTTCTTT. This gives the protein CASSTSDRGNTEAFF.

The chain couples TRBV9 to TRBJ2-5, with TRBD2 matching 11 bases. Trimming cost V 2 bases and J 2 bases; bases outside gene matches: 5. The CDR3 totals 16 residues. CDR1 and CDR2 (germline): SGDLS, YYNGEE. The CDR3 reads CASSVGTSGTQETQYF. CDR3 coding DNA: TGTGCCAGCAGCGTGGGGACTAGCGGAACTCAAGAGACCCAGTACTTC.

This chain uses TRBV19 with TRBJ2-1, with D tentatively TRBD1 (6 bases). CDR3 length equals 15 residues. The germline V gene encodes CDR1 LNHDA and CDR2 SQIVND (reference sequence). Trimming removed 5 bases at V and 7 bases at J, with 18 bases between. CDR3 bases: TGTGCCAGTAGTTTAACAGGGAAGGTGGGGAATGAGCAGTTCTTC. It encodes CASSLTGKVGNEQFF.

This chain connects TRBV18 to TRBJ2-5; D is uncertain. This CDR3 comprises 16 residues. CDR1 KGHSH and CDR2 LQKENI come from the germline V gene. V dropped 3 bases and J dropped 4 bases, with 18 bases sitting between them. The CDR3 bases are TGTGCCAGCTCACCGGGAAGCCGTGTTCGTCCAGAGACCCAGTACTTC. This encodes CASSPGSRVRPETQYF.

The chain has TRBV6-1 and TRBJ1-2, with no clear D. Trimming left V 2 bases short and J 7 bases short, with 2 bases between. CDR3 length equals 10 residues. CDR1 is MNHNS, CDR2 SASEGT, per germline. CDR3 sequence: CASSEIGYTF. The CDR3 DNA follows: TGTGCCAGCAGTGAAATTGGCTACACCTTC.